This TCR beta chain was found in a study of metastatic and nonmetastatic thyroid tumors. Patients underwent thyroid surgery, and none had received any treatment before it. Details on this clone: The antigen is unknown.

TCRdb reprocessed the PCR reads using MiXCR. The table shows around 50,000 clones, with 25% to 35% occurring only once. The study's findings and limits: It was reportedly found that TCR beta diversity was significantly higher in malignant thyroid tumors than in benign nodules, a difference seen in both blood and tumor samples.

V lost 6 bases and J 2 bases, leaving 14 bases between the germline ends. The CDR3 loop spans 15 amino acids. The receptor was isolated from a female donor with papillary thyroid cancer or a benign thyroid nodule (not recorded which). Some clones in this sample may be carry-over from other donors' samples. Sequenced sample: blood. The chain is built from TRBV12-3 or TRBV12-4 and TRBJ1-5, with D perhaps matching TRBD1 (5 bases). CDR3 coding DNA: TGTGCCAGCAGCAGGAAATGGGGCGGCAATCAGCCCCAGCATTTT. Translating gives CASSRKWGGNQPQHF.